These T cell receptor beta chains were read from a single sample in a study of T cells in Graves' hyperthyroidism and ophthalmopathy. MiXCR, run by TCRdb on the multiplex PCR reads, gives a single entry per CDR3 protein. The sample includes some 600,000 distinct CDR3 sequences, approximately 15% of them seen just once. The source material was blood. The receptors come from a woman under 40 with Graves' hyperthyroidism that later progressed to Graves' ophthalmopathy. The CDR3 runs from the conserved cysteine through the conserved F or W. A D gene is named only where the DNA matches it firmly. Clone size, where shown, is once, few, many, or a class for clones that have expanded.

v_gene	abundance	d_gene	j_gene	CDR3nt	CDR3aa
TRBV6-1	-	TRBD1	TRBJ1-2	TGTGCCAGCACCAGGGGGGGGGGCAGAGAGACCTTC	CASTRGGGRETF
TRBV5-5	many	-	TRBJ1-4	TGTGCCAGCAGCTTCGGTGCAACTAATGAAAAACTGTTTTTT	CASSFGATNEKLFF
TRBV13	many	-	TRBJ2-7	TGTGCCAGCAGCTTCAATACTAGATCGCGGTACGAGCAGTACTTC	CASSFNTRSRYEQYF
TRBV15	-	TRBD2	TRBJ2-1	TGTGCCACCAGCAGAGATTCGGGACTAGCGGCTGGGAATGAGCAGTTCTTC	CATSRDSGLAAGNEQFF
TRBV20-1	many	-	TRBJ1-2	TGCAGTGCTTACGAGGCAGATACTTCCTATGGCTACACCTTC	CSAYEADTSYGYTF
TRBV6-5	many	-	TRBJ2-7	TGTGCCAGCAGGGGGGACTCCTACGAGCAGTACTTC	CASRGDSYEQYF
TRBV20-1	few	TRBD1	TRBJ2-3	TGCGGTACCGACAGGGGGCGTACAGATACGCAGTATTTT	CGTDRGRTDTQYF
TRBV12-3/TRBV12-4	few	-	TRBJ2-4	TGTGCCAGCAGCCCCCTAGCTCCCAAAAACATTCAGTACTTC	CASSPLAPKNIQYF
TRBV28	many	-	TRBJ1-6	TGTGCCAGCAGGGCCGGGGGGAGCTCCTATAATTCACCCCTCCACTTT	CASRAGGSSYNSPLHF
TRBV29-1	many	-	TRBJ2-1	TGCAGCGTTGAAGGCGGTCGTCGCGATGAGCAGTTCTTC	CSVEGGRRDEQFF
TRBV5-1	-	-	TRBJ2-7	TGCGCCACCTTGACATCCTACGAGCAGTACTTC	CATLTSYEQYF
TRBV7-9	-	-	TRBJ1-1	TGTGCCAGCAGCCTCGAGGGAGGGGGAGCTTTCTTT	CASSLEGGGAFF
TRBV6-1	once	-	TRBJ2-5	TGTGCCAGCAGCAAGGACGGGCAAGAGACCCAGTACTTC	CASSKDGQETQYF
TRBV3-1	few	-	TRBJ2-7	TGTGCCAGCAGCCAAGGAGGGTCCGGCGAGCAGTACTTC	CASSQGGSGEQYF